The clone carrying this TCR delta chain has a handful of counts. Its target is unknown. TCRdb called clones from the multiplex PCR reads again using CATT. This sample carries roughly 90,000 delta-chain clones, more than 1.4% of them seen once, and the ten largest clones take roughly 9.5%. This sample was included in a study of γδ T cells in repeated Plasmodium falciparum infection. About the research overall: Samples were taken at baseline, before some infections, and 21 days after each.

Bulk repertoires came from Vgamma9/Vdelta2+ or Vdelta2-negative gammadelta T cells flow-sorted from PBMC. The study, taken as a whole, reports: Malian donors came from one small rural village, predominantly one ethnic group. In Vdelta2-negative, largely Vdelta1+, gammadelta repertoires, repeated controlled infections appeared to drive clonal selection waves. Over time and infection, Vgamma9/Vdelta2+ repertoires remained highly stable and polyclonal.

The CDR3 length is 19 residues. Trimming took off 4 bases at V and 2 bases at J, with 26 bases between the two ends. The germline V gene encodes CDR1 TSWWSYY and CDR2 QGS. The chain combines TRDV1 with TRDJ1, with a weak D call TRDD3 (5 bases). TCRdb lists no J gene, so it was determined here by aligning the DNA to germline. Specimen: gamma-delta T cells from blood. This sequence was found in a pool of human donors (malaria-infected and uninfected, not separated). The CDR3, as DNA: TGTGCTCTTGGGGTATGGGGCCTTGGGGCCCGCAGAAGGACCGATAAACTCATCTTT. Protein product: CALGVWGLGARRRTDKLIF.